This T cell receptor (beta chain) was documented in a study of blood T cell repertoires in COVID-19. Background on the study: Spain, Italy and the United States supplied samples that represented acute and convalescent COVID-19.

The length of the CDR3 is 17 residues. Germline loops: CDR1 MNHEY, CDR2 SMNVEV (reference sequence). V dropped 6 bases and J dropped 0 bases, with 18 bases sitting between them. Authors' processing steps: Counts of nucleated cells, estimated from reference gene primer amplification, were obtained. The method was immunoSEQ multiplex PCR; TCRdb's version includes in-frame clones alone and lacks a portion of them. The V and J calls and clone size are taken from that table; D and trimming were inferred from the DNA. Of 160,000 or so clones listed, around 84% are singletons. Cohorts were assigned according to the clinical history that participants reported.

The sequence was obtained from a man aged 50-60 years who had recovered from COVID-19. This chain connects TRBV27 to TRBJ1-5, with D tentatively TRBD1 (5 bases). Sequencing used PBMCs or T cells enriched from blood (not recorded which). CDR3 sequence (DNA): TGTGCCAGCAGCCCACGAGTAGGGGCGTATAGCAATCAGCCCCAGCATTTT. Translation gives CASSPRVGAYSNQPQHF.